This TCR beta chain was sequenced in a study of T cell changes during pregnancy in multiple sclerosis. Sequenced by immunoSEQ multiplex PCR; TCRdb stores in-frame clones only, minus some. The profile covers tens of thousands of clones, with approximately 91% appearing a single time and approximately 1.6% taken by the ten largest. V shed 3 bases and J 2 bases; nucleotides not matched to a gene: 4. CDR1 and CDR2 (germline): KGHSH, LQKENI. CDR3 size: 15 residues. The sequence was collected from a female donor with multiple sclerosis, enrolled in a pregnancy study. The chain employs TRBV18 and TRBJ2-5; 9 bases agree with TRBD2. The sample in question was peripheral blood, obtained in the first trimester of pregnancy. CDR3 DNA: TGTGCCAGCTCACCGGCAAGCGGGGGGCAAGAGACCCAGTACTTC. Encoded protein: CASSPASGGQETQYF. Complete variable domain (other parts from reference TRBV18 and TRBJ2-5): NAGVMQNPRHLVRRRGQEARLRCSPMKGHSHVYWYRQLPEEGLKFMVYLQKENIIDESGMPKERFSAEFPKEGPSILRIQQVVRGDSAAYFCASSPASGGQETQYFGPGTRLLVL.